This T cell receptor beta chain was captured by sequencing in a study of shared clonotypes between healthy human individuals. Study-level points and caveats: Generally, estimated richness proved larger in naive subsets than it did in memory subsets.

The CDR3 loop spans 15 amino acids. Trimming pared 5 bases from V and 0 bases from J, leaving 13 bases between. The V gene's germline CDR1 is LNHDA and CDR2 SQIVND (reference sequence). Every subset had its genomic DNA shared out evenly among several immunoSEQ plates. Assay used: immunoSEQ multiplex PCR; TCRdb lists only in-frame clones, some missing. This sample carries about 2 million clones, about 95% of them seen once, and the ten largest clones take 1% to 1.5%. CD45RO-negative cells were positively selected for CCR7, leaving out terminally differentiated effector memory CD45RA+ cells. Nashville, Tennessee was home to all donors, each a Caucasian adult. Details on this clone: As yet, its antigen is unknown.

This chain joins TRBV19 and TRBJ2-5; tentatively, D is TRBD2 (5 bases). Sequenced input: naive CD8+ T cells sorted from blood. This clonotype was sampled from a man between 18 and 35 years old in good health. The CDR3 sequence: CASSSDFRDQETQYF. The DNA for the CDR3 is TGTGCCAGTAGTTCGGACTTCAGAGACCAAGAGACCCAGTACTTC.